The entry below describes one T cell receptor beta chain. Its antigen remains unknown. The assay used was immunoSEQ (version v3.0), run at survey level. The repertoire was sequenced with immunoSEQ multiplex PCR; TCRdb's copy has only in-frame clones and lacks some. The sample lists over 25,000 clones; over 70% were seen once. The data originate from a study of long-term antiretroviral therapy in people with HIV. Study-wide results and limits: After ART, diversity increased yet remained lower than transplant donor controls. Control repertoires displayed wider CDR3 length ranges than the HIV repertoires.

The clonotype was recovered from a man aged 25-40 years with HIV. The sequencing used unsorted PBMCs, collected about 2.7 years after starting antiretroviral therapy.

CDR3 amino acids: CASSYFGTGELFF. Here the CDR3 DNA reads TGTGCCAGCAGTTATTTTGGGACCGGGGAGCTGTTTTTT. The chain recombines TRBV27 with TRBJ2-2; D remains unclear. Trimming stripped 4 bases from V and 5 bases from J, with 8 bases between. CDR1 and CDR2 from the germline V gene are MNHEY and SMNVEV (reference sequence). This CDR3 region has 13 residues.